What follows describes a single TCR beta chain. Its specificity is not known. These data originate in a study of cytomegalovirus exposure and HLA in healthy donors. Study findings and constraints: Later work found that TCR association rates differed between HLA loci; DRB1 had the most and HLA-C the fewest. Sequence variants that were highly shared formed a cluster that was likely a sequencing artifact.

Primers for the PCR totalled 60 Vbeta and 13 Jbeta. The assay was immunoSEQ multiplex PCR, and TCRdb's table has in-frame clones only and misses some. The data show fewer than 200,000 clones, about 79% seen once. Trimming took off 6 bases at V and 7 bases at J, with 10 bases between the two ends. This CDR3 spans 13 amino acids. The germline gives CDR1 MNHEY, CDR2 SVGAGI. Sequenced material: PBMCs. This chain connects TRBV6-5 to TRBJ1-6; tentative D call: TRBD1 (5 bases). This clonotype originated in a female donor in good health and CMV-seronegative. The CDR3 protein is CASRQVMNSPLHF. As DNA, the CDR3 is TGTGCCAGCAGACAGGTCATGAATTCACCCCTCCACTTT.